Below are 5 T cell receptor beta chains sequenced from a single sample in a study of blood T cells in healthy people across ages. For the second PCR, which ran for about 7 to 12 cycles, a sample-barcoded 5' primer and a J-beta primer mix were used. One entry per CDR3 protein, called by TCRdb with MiXCR from the 5' RACE reads. The sample has over a million distinct CDR3 sequences, around 45% seen once. The sequencing sample was made of blood. All receptors derive from a woman aged 55-70 years in good health.

This clonotype has only a few counts. The chain recombines TRBV7-9 with TRBJ2-3; D unclear. This CDR3 contains 14 residues. V gave up 4 bases and J gave up 3 bases, with 11 bases separating them. Germline lookup yields CDR1 SEHNR and CDR2 FQNEAQ (reference sequence). Here the CDR3 reads CASSSLRRTDTQYF. CDR3 DNA sequence: TGTGCCAGCAGCTCCCTACGCCGGACAGATACGCAGTATTTT.

The sample holds a few counts of this clonotype. The chain carries TRBV20-1 and TRBJ2-1; TRBD2 might be the D (5 bases). The germline V and J ends were trimmed by 3 bases and 9 bases, with 18 bases remaining between them. The CDR3 contains 14 residues. Germline CDR1 is DFQATT and CDR2 is SNEGSKA (reference sequence). This chain's CDR3 is CSASSGLFVGEQFF. The CDR3 DNA reads as TGCAGTGCTAGTTCCGGACTGTTTGTCGGTGAGCAGTTCTTC.

A remark on this clonotype: This may stem from a read error, because a much larger clone lies one nucleotide away. This rearrangement joins TRBV7-8 to TRBJ2-5; D perhaps matches TRBD1 (5 bases). The end of the DNA aligns better with TRBJ2-7, so the J call may be wrong. Germline-derived CDR1 and CDR2 are SGHVS and FQNEAQ. The CDR3 loop spans 10 amino acids. CDR3 residues: CANRRGEQYF. CDR3 bases: TGTGCCAACAGGAGAGGCGAGCAGTACTTC.

This clonotype was detected a few times. The J gene is TRBJ2-6, the V gene TRBV12-3 or TRBV12-4; 7 positions agree with TRBD1. This CDR3 spans 18 amino acids. Losses at the gene ends were 3 bases for V and 0 bases for J; bases not matched to a gene: 8. Written as DNA, the CDR3 is TGTGCCAGCAGTTTGTATCGCAGGGGGATCTCTGGGGCCAACGTCCTGACTTTC. Its translation: CASSLYRRGISGANVLTF.

Points on this clonotype: Just one base apart from a much larger clone, this may be a read error. J is TRBJ2-3 and V is TRBV5-5, with unresolved D. This CDR3 has 14 residues. Germline CDR1 reads SGHKS; CDR2 reads YYEKEE (reference sequence). Here the CDR3 reads CAGSLGRSIDTQYF. The CDR3, as DNA: TGTGCCGGCAGCTTGGGCAGGTCCATAGATACGCAGTATTTT.